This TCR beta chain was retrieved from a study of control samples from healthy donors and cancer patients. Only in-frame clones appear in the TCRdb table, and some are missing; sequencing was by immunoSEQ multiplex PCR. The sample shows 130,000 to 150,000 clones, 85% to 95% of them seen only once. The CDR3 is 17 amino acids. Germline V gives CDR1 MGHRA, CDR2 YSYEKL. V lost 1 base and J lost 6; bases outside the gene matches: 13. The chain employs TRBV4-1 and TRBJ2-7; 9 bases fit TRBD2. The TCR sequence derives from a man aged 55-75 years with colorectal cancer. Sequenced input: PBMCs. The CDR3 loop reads CASSQVHSSGEGGEQYF. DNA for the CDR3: TGCGCCAGCAGCCAAGTACACTCTAGCGGGGAAGGAGGCGAGCAGTACTTC.